This T cell receptor (beta chain) was observed in a study of regulatory T cells in long-lasting Graves disease. General study results and limits: Relative to newly diagnosed Graves' patients, persistent ones had lower TCR diversity. Patients with persistent disease showed a bias toward TRBV28, TRBJ1-2 and TRBJ2-5. Accuracy might have suffered from few samples.

In its sample, this clonotype was seen many times. Its antigen is still unknown. Sequencing libraries for TCR beta were prepared with iRepertoire HTBI primers and Arm-PCR of CDR3 regions. TCRdb independently ran MiXCR on the multiplex PCR reads; one entry per CDR3 protein. This sample has a few hundred thousand distinct CDR3 sequences, with roughly a fifth found just once. The CDR3 totals 16 residues. Germline lookup yields CDR1 SNHLY and CDR2 FYNNEI. With 8 bases clipped from V and 6 bases from J, the junction kept 16 bases outside the gene matches. Time point denoted: newly diagnosed GD, antithyroid drugs for less than 3 months. With RNA extracted from PBMCs as input, the TCR library was made. Guidelines of the American Thyroid Association were used to diagnose Graves' disease. The sample also formed part of further work on T cells in Graves' hyperthyroidism and ophthalmopathy.

The sequencing here drew on peripheral blood mononuclear cells (PBMCs), taken at new diagnosis, from a patient treated with antithyroid drugs. The chain combines TRBV2 with TRBJ2-3; 8 bases line up with TRBD2. This clonotype originated in a woman in her thirties with Graves disease. The CDR3 region has the DNA TGTGCCAGCCACCGGGGGTCCAGCGGGGGTCGGGATACGCAGTATTTT. Protein product: CASHRGSSGGRDTQYF.